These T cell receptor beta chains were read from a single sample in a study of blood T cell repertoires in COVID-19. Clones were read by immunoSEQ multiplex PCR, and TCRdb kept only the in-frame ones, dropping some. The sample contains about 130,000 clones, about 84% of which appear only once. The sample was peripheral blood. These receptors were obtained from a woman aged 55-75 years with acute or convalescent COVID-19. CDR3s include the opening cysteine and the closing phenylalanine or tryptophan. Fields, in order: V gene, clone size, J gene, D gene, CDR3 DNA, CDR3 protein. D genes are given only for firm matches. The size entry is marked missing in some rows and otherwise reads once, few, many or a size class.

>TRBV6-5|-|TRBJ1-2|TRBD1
TGTGCCAGCAGTTTACAGGGGAGGAACTATGGCTACACCTTC
CASSLQGRNYGYTF
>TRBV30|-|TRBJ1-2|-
TGTGCCTGGAGTGTAAGCCCGGGGGGCTACACCTTC
CAWSVSPGGYTF
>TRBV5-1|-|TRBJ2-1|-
TGCGCCAGCACACTCGCCGAGGCGGGATTCAATGAGCAGTTCTTC
CASTLAEAGFNEQFF
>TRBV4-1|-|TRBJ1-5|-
TGCGCCAGCAGCTTCCGACAGAGCAATCAGCCCCAGCATTTT
CASSFRQSNQPQHF
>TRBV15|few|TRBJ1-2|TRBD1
TGTGCCACCAGCATTTACGTACTTCGACAGGGCTATGGCTACACCTTC
CATSIYVLRQGYGYTF
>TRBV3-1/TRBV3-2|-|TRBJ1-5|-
TGTGCCAGCAGCCTAAGGGCGGGCGGCAATCAGCCCCAGCATTTT
CASSLRAGGNQPQHF
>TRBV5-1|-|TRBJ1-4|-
TGCGCCAGCAGCTTCGGGGGGACCAATGAAAAACTGTTTTTT
CASSFGGTNEKLFF
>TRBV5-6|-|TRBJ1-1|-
TGTGCCAGCAGACCTAAAATTCAGAACACTGAAGCTTTCTTT
CASRPKIQNTEAFF
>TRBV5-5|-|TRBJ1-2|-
TGTGCCAGCAGCTTGGCTCGAACATCGTTCAAAGGCTACACCTTC
CASSLARTSFKGYTF
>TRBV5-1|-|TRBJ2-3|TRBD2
TGCGCCAGCAGTCACGCGACTAGCGACGGTGCAGATACGCAGTATTTT
CASSHATSDGADTQYF
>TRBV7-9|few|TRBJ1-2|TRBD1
TGTGCCAGCAGCAAGACAGGGCATGGCTACACCTTC
CASSKTGHGYTF
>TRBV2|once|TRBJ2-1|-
TGTGCCAGCAGCTCAGGGGTCCTCTCCTACAATGAGCAGTTCTTC
CASSSGVLSYNEQFF
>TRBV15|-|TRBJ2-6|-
TGTGCCACCAGCAGAGATATGGGACTGGGGAAATTCTCTGGGGCCAACGTCCTGACTTTC
CATSRDMGLGKFSGANVLTF
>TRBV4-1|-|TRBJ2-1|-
TGCGCCAGCAGCCAGGCGGGACCCAACAATGAGCAGTTCTTC
CASSQAGPNNEQFF
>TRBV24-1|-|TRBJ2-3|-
TGTGCCACCAGTGATCCTTCCCAGTTGGATACGCAGTATTTT
CATSDPSQLDTQYF
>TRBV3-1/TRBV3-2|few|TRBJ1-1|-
TGTGCCAGCAGCCTCGTCGGGAGGGGATACACTGAAGCTTTCTTT
CASSLVGRGYTEAFF
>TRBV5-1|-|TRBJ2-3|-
TGCGCCAGCAGCCCCCGGGATTCCAAGGATACGCAGTATTTT
CASSPRDSKDTQYF